This TCR beta chain was identified in a study of T-cell memory formation after mild COVID-19. As regards this clonotype: Its antigen is still unknown.

The length of the CDR3 is 14 residues. J was trimmed by 1 base and V by 7 bases; bases with no gene match: 9. Per the germline V gene, CDR1 is SQVTM and CDR2 is ANQGSEA. Study observations and caveats: Among clones contracting day 15 to 85, CD4/CD8 was balanced, whereas later expanders leaned CD4+. Several responding clones turned up in pre-infection memory, indicating that cross-reactive memory may have taken part.

UMIs and sample barcodes were carried by the TCR alpha and TCR beta cDNA libraries that 5'RACE produced using constant-segment primers. TCRdb redid the calling of the 5' RACE reads with MiXCR, one entry per CDR3 protein. The table has 350,000 to 450,000 distinct CDR3 sequences, 15% to 20% seen once. The chain links TRBV29-1 to TRBJ1-1; 7 nucleotides agree with TRBD1. Sample: PBMCs or a T cell subset sorted from them (not recorded which). The receptor's source is an adult woman who had mild COVID-19 (a few samples of this study predate the infection). Cell type and time point are not known. The CDR3 protein is CSDIQGSTNTEAFF. The CDR3 DNA follows: TGCAGCGATATACAGGGGTCGACGAACACTGAAGCTTTCTTT.